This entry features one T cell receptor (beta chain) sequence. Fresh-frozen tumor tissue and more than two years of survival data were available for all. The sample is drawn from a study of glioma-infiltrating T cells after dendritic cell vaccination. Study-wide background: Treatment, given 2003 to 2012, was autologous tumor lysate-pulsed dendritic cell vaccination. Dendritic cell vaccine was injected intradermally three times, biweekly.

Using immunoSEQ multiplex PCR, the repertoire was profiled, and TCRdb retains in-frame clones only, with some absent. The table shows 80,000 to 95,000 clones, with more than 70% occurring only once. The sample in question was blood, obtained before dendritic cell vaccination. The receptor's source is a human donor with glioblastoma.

Here the CDR3 DNA reads TGTGCCGTCACCGGGGGGACCGGTAATTCACCCCTCCACTTT. It is translated as CAVTGGTGNSPLHF. The rearrangement links TRBV28 to TRBJ1-6, with a weak D call TRBD1 (5 bases). The CDR3 extends over 14 amino acids. V was trimmed by 11 bases and J by 6 bases, leaving 17 bases between them. Germline V gene sequence: CDR1 MDHEN, CDR2 SYDVKM.